Sequencing of this TCR beta chain was carried out in a study of T cell changes during pregnancy in multiple sclerosis. Libraries were prepared by immunoSEQ multiplex PCR; TCRdb keeps only in-frame clonotypes and omits some of them. The top ten clones hold around 0.84% of a sample with roughly 100,000 clones, almost 95% of them seen once. CDR3 length: 17 residues. Germline values: CDR1 MGHRA, CDR2 YSYEKL. Trimming took 1 base from V and 0 from J, leaving 10 bases between them. This clone was seen only a few times. This chain connects TRBV4-1 to TRBJ2-6; D gene unclear. This clonotype originated in a female donor with multiple sclerosis, enrolled in a pregnancy study. Sample: peripheral blood, taken after pregnancy. CDR3 nucleotide sequence: TGCGCCAGCAGCCAAGTTCCGCGATCCTCTGGGGCCAACGTCCTGACTTTC. Encoded protein: CASSQVPRSSGANVLTF.